The 23 T cell receptor beta chains below come from one sample, sequenced in a study of T-cell reconstitution after alpha-beta-depleted transplantation in children. Researchers prepared the TCRbeta library using unique molecular identifiers, the study reports. From the PCR reads, TCRdb called clonotypes with MiXCR, one entry per CDR3 protein. The table has about 980,000 distinct CDR3 sequences, about 30% seen once. The sample here was PBMCs, mostly from graft donor cells, taken 360 days after TCRalphabeta/CD19-depleted stem cell transplant. The receptor set was obtained from a boy less than two years old who had a stem cell transplant for SCID, so the T cells may come from the graft donor.

The chain links TRBV5-1 to TRBJ2-7, with 9 bases identical to TRBD1. CDR1 is SGHRS, CDR2 YFSETQ, per germline. The CDR3 totals 14 residues. V lost 2 bases and J lost 4; bases outside the gene matches: 4. The CDR3 region is CASSFLGTGYEQYF. The DNA of the CDR3 is TGCGCCAGCAGCTTCCTCGGGACAGGGTACGAGCAGTACTTC.

The J gene is TRBJ1-1, the V gene TRBV19; TRBD1 matches at 7 bases. CDR1 and CDR2 from the germline V gene are LNHDA and SQIVND (reference sequence). This CDR3 has 15 residues. V was pared by 5 bases and J by 0 bases, with 6 bases of the junction left unmatched. CDR3 residues: CASSGDRLMNTEAFF. The CDR3 DNA sequence: TGTGCCAGTAGTGGGGACAGACTGATGAACACTGAAGCTTTCTTT.

This clonotype was detected only a few times. V and J are TRBV30 and TRBJ1-5, with 9 bases aligning to TRBD1. The CDR3 has 14 amino acids. The germline V gene encodes CDR1 GTSNPN and CDR2 SVGIG (reference sequence). The V segment lost 1 base and the J segment 5 bases; nucleotides outside the gene matches: 3. The CDR3 DNA is TGTGCCTGGAGTGCGGGACAGGGATATCAGCCCCAGCATTTT. It encodes CAWSAGQGYQPQHF.

V usage is TRBV28 and J usage is TRBJ1-1, with D uncertain. The CDR3 consists of 15 residues. From germline, CDR1 is MDHEN and CDR2 SYDVKM. V was cut by 6 bases and J by 2 bases, with 16 bases left in between. CDR3 sequence (DNA): TGTGCCAGCAGCTTGCTCCCTGGAGCCAACACTGAAGCTTTCTTT. Translated: CASSLLPGANTEAFF. The whole variable domain, filled in from reference TRBV28 and TRBJ1-1, reads DVKVTQSSRYLVKRTGEKVFLECVQDMDHENMFWYRQDPGLGLRLIYFSYDVKMKEKGDIPEGYSVSREKKERFSLILESASTNQTSMYLCASSLLPGANTEAFFGQGTRLTVV.

This clonotype was seen a few times. The chain is built from TRBV5-5 and TRBJ2-7, with 9 bases matching TRBD1. In germline, CDR1 is SGHKS, CDR2 YYEKEE (reference sequence). This CDR3 is built from 14 residues. The ends lost 4 bases at V and 8 bases at J; junction bases unmatched: 10. Written as DNA, the CDR3 is TGTGCCAGCAGCCCGGGACAGGGTGGGCAAAAGCAGTACTTC. It yields the protein CASSPGQGGQKQYF. The full variable domain, completed using reference TRBV5-5 and TRBJ2-7, is DAGVTQSPTHLIKTRGQQVTLRCSPISGHKSVSWYQQVLGQGPQFIFQYYEKEERGRGNFPDRFSARQFPNYSSELNVNALLLGDSALYLCASSPGQGGQKQYFGPGTRLTVT.

Note on this clonotype: At one boundary the junction diverges from the germline segment, which might be a read error. The chain combines TRBV12-3 or TRBV12-4 with TRBJ2-1; a weak D match, TRBD2 (8 bases). The CDR3 covers 14 residues. As DNA, the CDR3 is TGTGCCAGCAGAACAGGGGCGGGGGGCAATGAGCAGCTCTTC. Translation: CASRTGAGGNEQLF.

The chain links TRBV12-3 or TRBV12-4 to TRBJ1-4; a weak D match, TRBD1 (5 bases). V was shortened by 7 bases and J by 3 bases, with 18 bases between the two germline ends. There are 16 residues in the CDR3. The CDR3: CASTFGPGPPNEKLFF. The CDR3 DNA is TGTGCCAGCACATTCGGACCGGGGCCCCCTAATGAAAAACTGTTTTTT.

The chain employs TRBV10-3 and TRBJ2-1, with a tentative D call TRBD2 (7 bases). CDR1 is ENHRY, CDR2 SYGVKD, per germline. V lost 10 bases and J 2 bases, leaving 18 bases between the germline ends. CDR3 size: 15 residues. In DNA, the CDR3 is TGTGCCACCGCTCTGTCCGGGGGGCCCTACAATGAGCAGTTCTTC. It encodes CATALSGGPYNEQFF.

The chain carries TRBV6-5 and TRBJ1-5; D unresolved. The V end was cut by 2 bases, the J end by 1 base, with 12 bases between. This CDR3 spans 16 amino acids. The V gene's germline CDR1 is MNHEY and CDR2 SVGAGI. DNA for the CDR3: TGTGCCAGCAGTTACATGAAGGGAGGGAGCAATCAGCCCCAGCATTTT. Protein product: CASSYMKGGSNQPQHF.

This clonotype was detected only a few times. The chain couples TRBV3-1 to TRBJ1-1; D is perhaps TRBD1 (6 bases). The CDR3 extends over 15 amino acids. Trimming pared 4 bases from V and 7 bases from J, leaving 19 bases between. Germline CDR1 and CDR2: LGHDT and YNNKEL (reference sequence). The CDR3 bases are TGTGCCAGCAGCCCCAGGGGCGTAGACGGCCATGAAGCTTTCTTT. Its translation is CASSPRGVDGHEAFF.

The sample holds many counts of this clonotype. The junction shows a germline mismatch at one end, possibly a read error. The rearrangement joins TRBV28 to TRBJ1-5; TRBD1 matches 7 bases. The CDR3 runs 17 residues. CDR1 and CDR2 from the germline V gene are MDHEN and SYDVKM. The CDR3 sequence is CASSLWAGGQSNQAQHF. DNA of the CDR3: TGTGCCAGCAGTTTATGGGCGGGGGGACAGTCCAATCAGGCCCAGCATTTT.

On this clonotype itself: One end of the junction does not line up with germline, which may come from a read error. This chain joins TRBV18 and TRBJ1-1; unclear D gene. In germline, CDR1 is KGHSH, CDR2 LQKENI. CDR3 length: 13 amino acids. CDR3 bases: TGTGTCAGCTCAACGGGTGTAGTAGCGGAAGCTTTCTTT. Its protein product is CVSSTGVVAEAFF.

The V gene is TRBV4-1, the J gene TRBJ1-4; a possible D gene is TRBD1 (5 bases). This CDR3 region has 15 residues. Germline V gene sequence: CDR1 MGHRA, CDR2 YSYEKL. V lost 1 base and J lost 8, with 14 bases in between. The CDR3 protein is CASSQGRQGGEKLFF. The CDR3, as DNA: TGCGCCAGCAGCCAAGGGCGTCAGGGTGGAGAAAAACTGTTTTTT.

This sequence joins TRBV5-1 and TRBJ2-5, with 7 bases matching TRBD1. The CDR3 totals 14 residues. The V gene end was trimmed by 4 bases and the J gene end by 5 bases; junction bases not matched to a gene: 8. Germline lookup yields CDR1 SGHRS and CDR2 YFSETQ. As DNA, the CDR3 is TGCGCCAGCAGCCTAGGGACAGTGCGGGAGACCCAGTACTTC. Protein: CASSLGTVRETQYF. Together with reference TRBV5-1 and TRBJ2-5, the CDR3 gives the full variable domain: KAGVTQTPRYLIKTRGQQVTLSCSPISGHRSVSWYQQTPGQGLQFLFEYFSETQRNKGNFPGRFSGRQFSNSRSEMNVSTLELGDSALYLCASSLGTVRETQYFGPGTRLLVL.

There are a few counts of this clonotype. The chain combines TRBV6-2 or TRBV6-3 with TRBJ1-1; 7 bases match TRBD1. The germline gives CDR1 MNHEY, CDR2 SVGEGT. This CDR3 has 16 amino acids. V trimming: 2 bases; J trimming: 4 bases; junction bases outside the gene matches: 10. The chain's CDR3 is CASSYTKGDSLTEAFF. The CDR3 nucleotides read TGTGCCAGCAGTTACACAAAAGGGGACAGCCTCACTGAAGCTTTCTTT.

V is TRBV5-1 and J is TRBJ2-5; D unresolved. Germline CDR1 and CDR2: SGHRS and YFSETQ. This CDR3 comprises 17 residues. The germline V and J ends were trimmed by 1 base and 9 bases, with 25 bases remaining between them. As DNA, the CDR3 is TGCGCCAGCAGCTTGCGGCCTCTGGACGGGCTCTGGGGTGCCCAGTACTTC. Translation: CASSLRPLDGLWGAQYF.

This clonotype was detected only a few times. The chain recombines TRBV2 with TRBJ1-1; no clear D. V lost 1 base, J lost 4 bases, and 16 bases lay in between. Germline CDR1 SNHLY, CDR2 FYNNEI. CDR3 length: 16 residues. This CDR3 reads CASSEDRRVGSTEAFF. The CDR3 DNA follows: TGTGCCAGCAGTGAAGACCGGCGGGTAGGGAGCACTGAAGCTTTCTTT.

The chain combines TRBV7-9 with TRBJ1-6, with D maybe TRBD1 (5 bases). V lost 4 bases, J lost 9 bases, and 13 bases lay in between. Germline-derived CDR1 and CDR2 are SEHNR and FQNEAQ (reference sequence). This CDR3 spans 14 amino acids. This chain's CDR3 is CASSSGRPLSPLHF. In DNA form, the CDR3 reads TGTGCCAGCAGCTCGGGACGCCCGCTTTCACCCCTCCACTTT.

The V call is TRBV6-1, the J call TRBJ2-6; the D gene could be TRBD1 or TRBD2 (5 bases each). The germline gives CDR1 MNHNS, CDR2 SASEGT. V was shortened by 6 bases and J by 2 bases, with 14 bases between the two germline ends. The CDR3 consists of 16 residues. The CDR3 here is CASSPGPPAGANVLTF. CDR3 DNA sequence: TGTGCCAGCAGCCCGGGACCCCCGGCTGGGGCCAACGTCCTGACTTTC.

The table lists this clonotype with a few counts. V and J are TRBV7-8 and TRBJ1-5, with D maybe TRBD1 (5 bases). Trimming took 2 bases from V and 5 from J, leaving 10 bases between them. In germline, CDR1 is SGHVS, CDR2 FQNEAQ. This CDR3 has 14 residues. The CDR3, as DNA: TGTGCCAGCAGCTTAAACAGGTTAGATCAGCCCCAGCATTTT. It encodes CASSLNRLDQPQHF.

The chain couples TRBV10-3 to TRBJ2-3; 14 positions agree with TRBD2. The CDR3 extends over 17 amino acids. Germline V gene data show CDR1 as ENHRY and CDR2 as SYGVKD. The V gene end was trimmed by 5 bases and the J gene end by 2 bases; junction bases not matched to a gene: 6. The DNA for the CDR3 is TGTGCCATCAGTCCGGGACTAGCGGGGGCCCCCACAGATACGCAGTATTTT. Its protein is CAISPGLAGAPTDTQYF.

This clonotype has more than one count but fewer than ten. The chain recombines TRBV5-1 with TRBJ2-1, with D uncertain. Germline-derived CDR1 and CDR2 are SGHRS and YFSETQ. V was shortened by 8 bases and J by 9 bases, with 12 bases between the two germline ends. The CDR3 covers 11 residues. CDR3 nucleotide sequence: TGCGCCAGTTCTCGGCCCCCTGAGCAGTTCTTC. Translated, it gives CASSRPPEQFF.

This clonotype was seen a few times. The chain has TRBV29-1 and TRBJ2-5; the match to TRBD1 covers 7 bases. The CDR3 is 12 residues long. Germline CDR1 is SQVTM and CDR2 is ANQGSEA. After removal of 6 bases from V and 5 bases from J, the junction contained 6 bases not matched to a gene. CDR3 residues: CSVPTGVETQYF. The CDR3 DNA is TGCAGCGTGCCAACAGGGGTGGAGACCCAGTACTTC.